These 14 T cell receptor beta chains were sequenced from one sample in a study of cytomegalovirus exposure and HLA in healthy donors (dated by TCRdb to about 2017). Preparation of the library involved the immunoSEQ multiplex PCR assay. A mixture of 60 forward primers for TCR Vbeta segments and 13 reverse primers for TCR Jbeta segments was used in the multiplex PCR. TCRdb carries this immuneACCESS record with in-frame sequences only. Its versions omit some clonotypes, under half of them owing to an unresolved V gene in the studies checked, with the rest unexplained. The sample yields about 120,000 clones; approximately 80% were counted once. Jointly, the top ten make up around 9.5% of the sample. Material: PBMCs. All receptors come from a female donor in good health and CMV-seropositive.

The genes are TRBV5-4 and TRBJ1-1; the D gene is possibly TRBD1 (5 bases). Germline V gene lookup returns CDR1 SGHNT and CDR2 YYREEE (reference sequence). The length of the CDR3 is 15 residues. V dropped 2 bases and J dropped 0 bases, with 11 bases sitting between them. Here the CDR3 DNA reads TGTGCCAGCAGCTTCGGCTACAGGTTGAACACTGAAGCTTTCTTT. It codes for CASSFGYRLNTEAFF.

This clone was observed a handful of times. The CDR3 DNA reads TGTGCCAGCTCACCAGCGGCTAGCGGACAAGAGACCCAGTACTTC. Encoded protein: CASSPAASGQETQYF. This chain connects TRBV18 to TRBJ2-5, with 7 bases fitting TRBD2. Germline values: CDR1 KGHSH, CDR2 LQKENI. After removal of 2 bases from V and 2 bases from J, the junction contained 5 bases not matched to a gene. The CDR3 loop spans 15 amino acids.

V and J are TRBV7-9 and TRBJ2-2; 7 bases agree with TRBD1. Per the germline V gene, CDR1 is SEHNR and CDR2 is FQNEAQ (reference sequence). This CDR3 is 11 amino acids long. V gave up 5 bases and J gave up 13 bases; unmatched junction bases: 4. CDR3 region: CASSHRTGLFF. The CDR3 bases are TGTGCCAGCAGCCATAGGACAGGGCTGTTTTTT.

The chain has TRBV19 and TRBJ1-5; D is perhaps TRBD1 (5 bases). This CDR3 contains 14 residues. Germline assignment: CDR1 LNHDA and CDR2 SQIVND (reference sequence). The ends were cut back, 4 bases at V and 7 bases at J, with 14 bases in the middle. The DNA for the CDR3 is TGTGCCAGTAGTACCCAGGGTTTGGGGCAGCCCCAGCATTTT. This codes for CASSTQGLGQPQHF. Full variable domain (outside the CDR3, taken from reference TRBV19 and TRBJ1-5): DGGITQSPKYLFRKEGQNVTLSCEQNLNHDAMYWYRQDPGQGLRLIYYSQIVNDFQKGDIAEGYSVSREKKESFPLTVTSAQKNPTAFYLCASSTQGLGQPQHFGDGTRLSIL.

This clone was counted a single time. The J gene is TRBJ1-1, the V gene TRBV11-2; no firm D call. The CDR3 has 13 residues. Germline-derived CDR1 and CDR2 are SGHAT and FQNNGV. The ends were cut back, 4 bases at V and 1 base at J, with 7 bases in the middle. The CDR3 DNA sequence: TGTGCCAGCAGCTACTACCCGAACACTGAAGCTTTCTTT. It specifies CASSYYPNTEAFF.

The chain joins TRBV9 to TRBJ2-2, with 7 bases identical to TRBD1. From germline, CDR1 is SGDLS and CDR2 YYNGEE. The CDR3 is 16 residues long. V lost 0 bases and J lost 4; bases outside the gene matches: 6. The CDR3: CASSVGRGHGTGELFF. The CDR3 DNA is TGTGCCAGCAGCGTAGGAAGGGGGCATGGCACCGGGGAGCTGTTTTTT.

The CDR3 DNA reads as TGCAGTGCTAGTCTAGCTTCGGAGCAGTACTTC. This translates into CSASLASEQYF. V usage is TRBV20-1 and J usage is TRBJ2-7; D may be TRBD2 (5 bases). The CDR3 length is 11 residues. From germline, CDR1 is DFQATT and CDR2 SNEGSKA (reference sequence). V was shortened by 3 bases and J by 7 bases, with 10 bases between the two germline ends.

This clone was observed a handful of times. The V call is TRBV4-3, the J call TRBJ2-3, with 10 bases lining up with TRBD1. This CDR3 is built from 16 residues. The ends lost 0 bases at V and 10 bases at J; junction bases unmatched: 10. Germline CDR1 reads LGHNA; CDR2 reads YSLEER. CDR3 nucleotide sequence: TGCGCCAGCAGCCAAGATCTCGGGACAGGGGCCCAGGCGCAGTATTTT. Translation gives CASSQDLGTGAQAQYF.

This clone was picked up a small number of times. The chain couples TRBV6-5 to TRBJ2-2, with D possibly TRBD2 on 6 matching bases. The CDR3 runs 13 residues. V dropped 3 bases and J dropped 5 bases, with 7 bases sitting between them. In germline, CDR1 is MNHEY, CDR2 SVGAGI. The CDR3 DNA is TGTGCCAGCAGTTATGGGGGGACCGGGGAGCTGTTTTTT. This translates into CASSYGGTGELFF.

V is TRBV7-2 and J is TRBJ2-3, with a possible D match to TRBD1 (6 bases). V dropped 3 bases and J dropped 6 bases, with 10 bases sitting between them. Germline lookup yields CDR1 SGHTA and CDR2 FQGNSA. The CDR3 is 13 residues long. The CDR3 protein is CASSFGGGDTQYF. The CDR3 nucleotides read TGTGCCAGCAGCTTTGGGGGCGGTGATACGCAGTATTTT.

The chain has TRBV18 and TRBJ1-4; 7 bases line up with TRBD1. CDR3 length: 14 residues. V trimming: 3 bases; J trimming: 4 bases; junction bases outside the gene matches: 2. From germline, CDR1 is KGHSH and CDR2 LQKENI. CDR3 amino acids: CASSPDRRNEKLFF. Written as DNA, the CDR3 is TGTGCCAGCTCACCGGACAGGCGTAATGAAAAACTGTTTTTT.

J is TRBJ1-6 and V is TRBV18; TRBD1 aligns across 9 bases. The CDR3 extends over 16 amino acids. Germline CDR1 KGHSH, CDR2 LQKENI. Trimming at V came to 0 bases and at J to 6 bases, leaving 3 bases not matched to a gene. CDR3 protein: CASSPPGGQGNSPLHF. Written as DNA, the CDR3 is TGTGCCAGCTCACCACCGGGGGGACAGGGTAATTCACCCCTCCACTTT.

This chain links TRBV14 with TRBJ1-4, with 7 bases aligning to TRBD1. CDR1 and CDR2 (germline): SGHDN, FVKESK. The CDR3 has 13 amino acids. Trimming removed 1 base from V and 8 bases from J; junction bases left unmatched: 1. The CDR3 region is CASSQGRGEKLFF. The CDR3 nucleotides read TGTGCCAGCAGCCAAGGCAGGGGGGAAAAACTGTTTTTT.

The rearrangement joins TRBV19 to TRBJ2-1, with D perhaps matching TRBD2 (5 bases). V was shortened by 4 bases and J by 0 bases, with 7 bases between the two germline ends. The CDR3 has 14 amino acids. The V gene's germline CDR1 is LNHDA and CDR2 SQIVND (reference sequence). The CDR3 spells CASSTGNSYNEQFF. CDR3 coding DNA: TGTGCCAGTAGTACGGGGAACTCCTACAATGAGCAGTTCTTC.